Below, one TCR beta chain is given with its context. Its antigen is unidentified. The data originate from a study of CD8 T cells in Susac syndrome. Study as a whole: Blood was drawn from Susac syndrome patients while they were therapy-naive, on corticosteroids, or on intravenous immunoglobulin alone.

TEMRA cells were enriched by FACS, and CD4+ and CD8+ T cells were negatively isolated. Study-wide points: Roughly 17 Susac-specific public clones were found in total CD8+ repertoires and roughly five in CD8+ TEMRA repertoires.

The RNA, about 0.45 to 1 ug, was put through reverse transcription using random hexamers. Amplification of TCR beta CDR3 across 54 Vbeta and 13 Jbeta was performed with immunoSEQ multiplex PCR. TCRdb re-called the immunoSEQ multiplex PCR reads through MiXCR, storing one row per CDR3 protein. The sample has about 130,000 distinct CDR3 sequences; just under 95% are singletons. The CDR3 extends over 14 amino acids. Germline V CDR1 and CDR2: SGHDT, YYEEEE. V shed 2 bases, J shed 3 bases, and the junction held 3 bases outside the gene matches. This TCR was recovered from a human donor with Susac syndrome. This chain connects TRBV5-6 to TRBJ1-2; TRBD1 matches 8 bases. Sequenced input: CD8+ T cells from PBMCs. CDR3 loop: CASSFQGADYGYTF. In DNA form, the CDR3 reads TGTGCCAGCAGCTTCCAGGGGGCGGACTATGGCTACACCTTC.